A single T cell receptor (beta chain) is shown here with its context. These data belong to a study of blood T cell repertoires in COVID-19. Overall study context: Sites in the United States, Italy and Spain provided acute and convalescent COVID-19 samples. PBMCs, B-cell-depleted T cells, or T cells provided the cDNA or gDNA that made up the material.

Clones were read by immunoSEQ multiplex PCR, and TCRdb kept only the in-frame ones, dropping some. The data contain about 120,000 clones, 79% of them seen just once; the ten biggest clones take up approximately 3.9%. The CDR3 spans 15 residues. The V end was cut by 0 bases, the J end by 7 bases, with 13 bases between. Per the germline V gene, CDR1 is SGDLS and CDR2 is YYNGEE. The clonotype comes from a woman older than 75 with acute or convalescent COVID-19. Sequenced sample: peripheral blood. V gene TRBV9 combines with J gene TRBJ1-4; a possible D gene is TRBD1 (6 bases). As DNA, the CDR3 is TGTGCCAGCAGCGTAGCGGGAGGGGGGAGTGAAAAACTGTTTTTT. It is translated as CASSVAGGGSEKLFF. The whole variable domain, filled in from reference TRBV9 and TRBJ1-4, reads DSGVTQTPKHLITATGQRVTLRCSPRSGDLSVYWYQQSLDQGLQFLIQYYNGEERAKGNILERFSAQQFPDLHSELNLSSLELGDSALYFCASSVAGGGSEKLFFGSGTQLSVL.